Shown below are 11 T cell receptor beta chains from a single sample sequenced in a study of T-cell memory formation after mild COVID-19. TCRdb fed the 5' RACE reads into MiXCR, producing one record per CDR3 protein. The table has roughly 620,000 distinct CDR3 sequences, about a sixth seen once; the top ten hold around 13%. Sequencing used PBMCs or a T cell subset sorted from them (not recorded which). Receptor source: an adult woman who had mild COVID-19 (a few samples of this study predate the infection). Cell type and time point are not known.

This clonotype was picked up many times. V usage is TRBV12-3 or TRBV12-4 and J usage is TRBJ1-5; D remains unclear. The V end lost 7 bases, the J end lost 5 bases, and 12 bases lay between the germline ends. The CDR3 contains 13 residues. As DNA, the CDR3 is TGTGCCAGCACCCGGGGATTGTATCAGCCCCAGCATTTT. It specifies CASTRGLYQPQHF.

This clonotype has just one count. The V call is TRBV11-2, the J call TRBJ2-1, with 9 bases fitting TRBD2. J was trimmed by 14 bases and V by 1 base; bases with no gene match: 6. The CDR3 has 13 amino acids. Germline lookup yields CDR1 SGHAT and CDR2 FQNNGV. The CDR3 reads CASSLVAGVHEFF. In nucleotides, the CDR3 is TGTGCCAGCAGCTTAGTAGCGGGAGTCCACGAGTTCTTC.

V usage is TRBV19 and J usage is TRBJ2-7, with TRBD1 matching over 7 bases. Germline CDR1 LNHDA, CDR2 SQIVND (reference sequence). After removal of 2 bases from V and 3 bases from J, the junction contained 4 bases not matched to a gene. The CDR3 has 14 amino acids. The CDR3: CASSITGAYYEQYF. The CDR3 DNA sequence: TGTGCCAGTAGTATAACAGGGGCCTACTACGAGCAGTACTTC.

The chain employs TRBV7-2 and TRBJ1-1; D gene unclear. The CDR3 sequence is 15 residues long. Per the germline V gene, CDR1 is SGHTA and CDR2 is FQGNSA. V was trimmed by 2 bases and J by 0 bases, leaving 10 bases between them. The CDR3 here is CASSLYRPLNTEAFF. CDR3 nucleotides: TGTGCCAGCAGCTTATATCGGCCTTTGAACACTGAAGCTTTCTTT.

The chain carries TRBV6-5 and TRBJ1-2, with no clear D. Germline CDR1 is MNHEY and CDR2 is SVGAGI. The CDR3 sequence is 13 residues long. Trimming pared 4 bases from V and 6 bases from J, leaving 12 bases between. The CDR3 reads CASSWEGLHGYTF. CDR3 coding DNA: TGTGCCAGCAGTTGGGAGGGCCTCCATGGCTACACCTTC.

This clonotype has a handful of counts. V and J are TRBV2 and TRBJ1-3; D might be TRBD1 (5 bases). With 6 bases removed from V and 2 bases from J, the gap between germline ends came to 11 bases. The CDR3 length is 14 residues. Germline CDR1 is SNHLY and CDR2 is FYNNEI. The CDR3 region is CASSVGGAGNTIYF. The CDR3 bases are TGTGCCAGCAGCGTGGGAGGGGCTGGAAACACCATATATTTT.

This clonotype was counted only a few times. This chain links TRBV7-3 with TRBJ2-1; D ambiguous. CDR3 length equals 14 residues. Trimming took off 4 bases at V and 8 bases at J, with 15 bases between the two ends. Germline loops: CDR1 SGHTA, CDR2 FQGTGA. The chain's CDR3 is CASSSRKSIDEQFF. In DNA form, the CDR3 reads TGTGCCAGCAGCTCTAGAAAGAGCATAGATGAGCAGTTCTTC.

This clonotype was detected many times. The chain couples TRBV5-1 to TRBJ1-2; D might be TRBD1 (5 bases). Germline loops: CDR1 SGHRS, CDR2 YFSETQ. V lost 2 bases to trimming and J lost 2 bases, with 7 bases between them. This CDR3 has 13 amino acids. The CDR3 nucleotides are TGCGCCAGCAGCTTACAGGTGAACTATGGCTACACCTTC. Protein product: CASSLQVNYGYTF.

This clonotype turned up a few times. This chain connects TRBV18 to TRBJ2-7; 8 bases map to TRBD1. J lost 0 bases, V lost 4 bases, and 5 bases had no gene match. CDR3 size: 15 residues. Germline CDR1 reads KGHSH; CDR2 reads LQKENI. The CDR3 nucleotides read TGTGCCAGCTCACGTCCCGGGACAGGCTCCTACGAGCAGTACTTC. As protein: CASSRPGTGSYEQYF.

The J gene is TRBJ2-5, the V gene TRBV7-2; 7 nucleotides agree with TRBD2. Germline CDR1 SGHTA, CDR2 FQGNSA. V shed 1 base, J shed 3 bases, and the junction held 5 bases outside the gene matches. This CDR3 comprises 15 residues. The CDR3 reads CASSLVRGREETQYF. DNA for the CDR3: TGTGCCAGCAGCTTAGTGCGTGGGAGGGAAGAGACCCAGTACTTC.

This clonotype came up a few times. The J gene is TRBJ2-2, the V gene TRBV29-1; TRBD1 might be the D (6 bases). Trimming shortened V by 3 bases and J by 1 base, and 9 bases separated the two germline ends. Germline CDR1 and CDR2: SQVTM and ANQGSEA. The length of the CDR3 is 14 residues. In DNA, the CDR3 is TGCAGCGTTGATTTACAGGGGAACACCGGGGAGCTGTTTTTT. Translated: CSVDLQGNTGELFF.